This is a list of T cell receptor beta chains from one sample in a study of T cell repertoires in cytomegalovirus infection. TCRdb called the reads again in MiXCR, with one record for every CDR3 protein. Counted here are about 300,000 distinct CDR3 sequences, about 23% occurring once; the ten biggest clones make up more than 11%. The specimen sequenced was PBMCs. Receptors originate from a human donor in good health (CMV status not recorded). Some clones in this sample may be carry-over from other donors' samples. The conserved cysteine and the conserved F or W are not part of the CDR3 here. Fields, in order: V gene, CDR3 protein.

>TRBV6-2/TRBV6-3
ASSNPPLRTALAGTGELF
>TRBV20-1
SASKAVYGYT
>TRBV4-1
ASSQVQSYEQY
>TRBV3-1
ASSQVTSGRYNEQF
>TRBV29-1
SVVLGTAQETQY
>TRBV5-1
ASSLDRSGANPDTQY
>TRBV27
ASSRDYPQETQY
>TRBV11-3
ASSSGLAGGPLNSEHY
>TRBV6-2/TRBV6-3
ASSKEQDWSGYT
>TRBV7-2
ASSSWLAGANEQF
>TRBV5-6
ASSTSGIPETQY
>TRBV6-4
ASSDRAGTSSYEQY
>TRBV7-2
ASSLGWSGGTETQY
>TRBV6-1
ASSSLDRVNTEAF
>TRBV6-1
ASSEQPNTEAF
>TRBV7-8
ASSYNWLMDSGKETQY
>TRBV15
ATSMGGQDTQY
>TRBV12-3/TRBV12-4
ASSFRSGADTGELF
>TRBV7-9
ASSLGRTQETQY
>TRBV27
ASRDPSGSAYEQY
>TRBV27
ASSLKERYQETQY
>TRBV23-1
ASSPSGRVSGTDTQY
>TRBV7-2
ASSLVGQNNQPQH
>TRBV5-1
ASSLSSSGTETQY
>TRBV6-2/TRBV6-3
ASSSRDRGSGNTIY
>TRBV7-2
ASSSSSGEKLF
>TRBV29-1
SVRTSGAYEQY
>TRBV19
ATGDRVEKLF
>TRBV12-3/TRBV12-4
ASSLLELGYT
>TRBV19
ASKGTKPSYEQY
>TRBV2
ASSSFNTDSGEKLF
>TRBV25-1
ASSESRGPSGANVLT
>TRBV7-2
ASSPGQASNQPQH
>TRBV15
ATSRDRAWLTSYNEQF
>TRBV7-9
ASSLLGQTTDTQY
>TRBV28
ASSPTGREYYGYT
>TRBV12-3/TRBV12-4
ASSLMAPPPYNEQF
>TRBV12-3/TRBV12-4
ATNRGANQPQH
>TRBV24-1
ATSDGPRPQH
>TRBV11-1
ASSPDLNTEAF
>TRBV7-8
ASSLGQGYSNQPQH
>TRBV7-9
ASSRQGTNTEAF
>TRBV6-5
ASSYSFRGTGGYT
>TRBV7-8
ASSYTGTGENYGYT
>TRBV28
ASSSDRGKGYT
>TRBV20-1
SASAGTSGADTQY
>TRBV11-2
ASRPTPGTGGETQY
>TRBV10-3
AISEGSATDTQY
>TRBV12-3/TRBV12-4
ASTPSRAHGYT
>TRBV12-3/TRBV12-4
ASSTMGETQY
>TRBV6-1
ASKANTGELF
>TRBV7-9
ASSLVGTGEETQY
>TRBV6-2/TRBV6-3
ASSSLGKAPYEQY
>TRBV11-2
ASRDDKFSGNTIY
>TRBV15
ATSRDYQPQH
>TRBV2
ASSEARQSNQPQH
>TRBV19
ASSSPRDEQY
>TRBV7-2
ASSTQYSDEQY